This TCR beta chain derives from a study of control samples from healthy donors and cancer patients. The CDR3 spans 15 residues. Trimming shortened V by 0 bases and J by 2 bases, and 11 bases separated the two germline ends. Germline-derived CDR1 and CDR2 are SGHNT and YYREEE (reference sequence). Produced via immunoSEQ multiplex PCR; TCRdb's table is partial and in-frame only. The repertoire holds some 150,000 clones, with around 86% as singletons. The V call is TRBV5-4, the J call TRBJ1-2; perhaps TRBD1 as D (5 bases). The TCR comes from a man aged 25 to 45 in good health. Sequenced: blood. This CDR3 is CASSLDQGANYGYTF. The CDR3 coding sequence is TGTGCCAGCAGCTTGGATCAGGGTGCGAACTATGGCTACACCTTC.